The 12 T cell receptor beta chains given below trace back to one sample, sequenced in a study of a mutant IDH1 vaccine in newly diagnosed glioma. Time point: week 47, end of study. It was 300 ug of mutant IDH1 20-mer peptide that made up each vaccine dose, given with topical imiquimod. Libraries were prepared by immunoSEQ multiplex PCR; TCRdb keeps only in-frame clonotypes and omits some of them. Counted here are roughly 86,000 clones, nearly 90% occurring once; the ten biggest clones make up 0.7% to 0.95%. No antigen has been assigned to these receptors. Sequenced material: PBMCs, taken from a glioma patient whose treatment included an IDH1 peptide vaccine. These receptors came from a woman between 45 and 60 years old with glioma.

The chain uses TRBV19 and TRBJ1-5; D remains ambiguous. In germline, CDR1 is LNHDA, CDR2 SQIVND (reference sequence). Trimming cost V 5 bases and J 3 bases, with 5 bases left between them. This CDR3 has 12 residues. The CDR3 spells CASSVNNQPQHF. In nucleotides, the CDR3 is TGTGCCAGTAGTGTCAACAATCAGCCCCAGCATTTT.

The CDR3 region has the DNA TGTGCCAGCAGTGACCCGGGACTAGCGGTCAGGAACATTCAGTACTTC. This translates into CASSDPGLAVRNIQYF. The chain carries TRBV2 and TRBJ2-4, with 11 bases fitting TRBD2. This CDR3 spans 16 amino acids. The germline V gene encodes CDR1 SNHLY and CDR2 FYNNEI. Losses at the gene ends were 3 bases for V and 7 bases for J; bases not matched to a gene: 8.

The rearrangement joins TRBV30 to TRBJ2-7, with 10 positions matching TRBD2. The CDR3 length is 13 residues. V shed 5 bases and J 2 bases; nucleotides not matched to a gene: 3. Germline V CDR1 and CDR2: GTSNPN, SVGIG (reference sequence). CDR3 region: CAWQSGRAYEQYF. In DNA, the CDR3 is TGTGCCTGGCAAAGCGGGAGGGCCTACGAGCAGTACTTC.

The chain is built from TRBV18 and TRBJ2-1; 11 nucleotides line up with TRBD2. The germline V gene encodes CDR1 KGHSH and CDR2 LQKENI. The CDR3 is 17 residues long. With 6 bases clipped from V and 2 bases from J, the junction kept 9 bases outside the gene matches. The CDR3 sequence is CASSQRTSGQTYNEQFF. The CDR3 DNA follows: TGTGCCAGCTCGCAAAGGACTAGCGGGCAAACCTACAATGAGCAGTTCTTC.

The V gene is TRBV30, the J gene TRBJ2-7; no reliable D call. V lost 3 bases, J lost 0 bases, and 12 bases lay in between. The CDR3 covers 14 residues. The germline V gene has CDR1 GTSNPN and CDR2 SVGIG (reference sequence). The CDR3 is CAWSRLLSSYEQYF. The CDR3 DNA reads TGTGCCTGGAGCCGACTCCTCAGCTCCTACGAGCAGTACTTC.

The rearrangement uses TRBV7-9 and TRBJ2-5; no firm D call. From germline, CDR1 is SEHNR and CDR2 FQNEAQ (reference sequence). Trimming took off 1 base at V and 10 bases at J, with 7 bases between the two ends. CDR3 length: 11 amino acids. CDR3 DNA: TGTGCCAGCAGCTTAGGGGGTGGCCAGTACTTC. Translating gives CASSLGGGQYF.

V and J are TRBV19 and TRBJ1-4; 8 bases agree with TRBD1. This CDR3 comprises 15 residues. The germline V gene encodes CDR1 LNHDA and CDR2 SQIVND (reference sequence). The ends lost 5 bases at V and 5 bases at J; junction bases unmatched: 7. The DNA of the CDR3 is TGTGCCAGTAGTCCCTTGACAGGGGACAATGAAAAACTGTTTTTT. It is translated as CASSPLTGDNEKLFF.

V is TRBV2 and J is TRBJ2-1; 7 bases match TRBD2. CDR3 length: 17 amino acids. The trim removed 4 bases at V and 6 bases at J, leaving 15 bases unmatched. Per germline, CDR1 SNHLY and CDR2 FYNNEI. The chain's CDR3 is CASSVLAPTGPTNEQFF. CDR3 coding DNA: TGTGCCAGCAGTGTACTAGCGCCAACGGGGCCGACCAATGAGCAGTTCTTC. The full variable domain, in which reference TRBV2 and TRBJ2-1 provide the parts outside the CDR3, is EPEVTQTPSHQVTQMGQEVILRCVPISNHLYFYWYRQILGQKVEFLVSFYNNEISEKSEIFDDQFSVERPDGSNFTLKIRSTKLEDSAMYFCASSVLAPTGPTNEQFFGPGTRLTVL.

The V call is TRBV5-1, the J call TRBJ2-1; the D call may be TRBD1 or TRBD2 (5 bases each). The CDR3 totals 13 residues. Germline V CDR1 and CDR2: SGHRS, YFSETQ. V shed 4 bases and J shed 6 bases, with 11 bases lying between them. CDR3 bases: TGCGCCAGCAGCCGGGACCCCCCCAATGAGCAGTTCTTC. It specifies CASSRDPPNEQFF.

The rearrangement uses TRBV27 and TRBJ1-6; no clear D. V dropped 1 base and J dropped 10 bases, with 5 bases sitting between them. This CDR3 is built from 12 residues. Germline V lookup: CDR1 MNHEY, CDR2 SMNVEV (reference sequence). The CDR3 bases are TGTGCCAGCAGTTTATACGGCTCACCCCTCCACTTT. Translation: CASSLYGSPLHF.

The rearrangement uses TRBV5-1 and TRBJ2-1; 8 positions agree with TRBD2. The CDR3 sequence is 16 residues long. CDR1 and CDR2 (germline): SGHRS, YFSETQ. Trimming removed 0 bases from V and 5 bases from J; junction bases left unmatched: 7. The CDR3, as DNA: TGCGCCAGCAGCTTGGTGGCCACGGGAGGGAACAATGAGCAGTTCTTC. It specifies CASSLVATGGNNEQFF.

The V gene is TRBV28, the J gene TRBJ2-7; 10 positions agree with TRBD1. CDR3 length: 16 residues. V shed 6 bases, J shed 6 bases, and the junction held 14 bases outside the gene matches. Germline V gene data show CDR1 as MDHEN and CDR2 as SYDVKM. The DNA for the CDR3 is TGTGCCAGCAGCAAAGAATTTGGACAGGGGGTTCCCGAGCAGTACTTC. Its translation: CASSKEFGQGVPEQYF. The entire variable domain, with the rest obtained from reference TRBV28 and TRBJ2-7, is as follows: DVKVTQSSRYLVKRTGEKVFLECVQDMDHENMFWYRQDPGLGLRLIYFSYDVKMKEKGDIPEGYSVSREKKERFSLILESASTNQTSMYLCASSKEFGQGVPEQYFGPGTRLTVT.